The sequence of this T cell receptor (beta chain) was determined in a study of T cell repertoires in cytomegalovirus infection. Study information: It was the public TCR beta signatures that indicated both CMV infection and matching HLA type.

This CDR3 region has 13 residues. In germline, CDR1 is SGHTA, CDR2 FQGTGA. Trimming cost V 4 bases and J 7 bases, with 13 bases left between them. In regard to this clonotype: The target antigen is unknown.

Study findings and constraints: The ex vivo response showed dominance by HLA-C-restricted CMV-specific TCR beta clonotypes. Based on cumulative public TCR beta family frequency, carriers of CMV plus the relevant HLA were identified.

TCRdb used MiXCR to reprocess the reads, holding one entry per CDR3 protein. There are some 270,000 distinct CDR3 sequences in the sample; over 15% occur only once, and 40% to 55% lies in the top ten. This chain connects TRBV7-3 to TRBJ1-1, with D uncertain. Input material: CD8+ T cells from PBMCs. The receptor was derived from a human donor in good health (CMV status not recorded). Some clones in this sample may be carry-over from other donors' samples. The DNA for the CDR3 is TGTGCCAGCAGCTCGTCGACTTTAGATGAAGCTTTCTTT. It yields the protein CASSSSTLDEAFF.